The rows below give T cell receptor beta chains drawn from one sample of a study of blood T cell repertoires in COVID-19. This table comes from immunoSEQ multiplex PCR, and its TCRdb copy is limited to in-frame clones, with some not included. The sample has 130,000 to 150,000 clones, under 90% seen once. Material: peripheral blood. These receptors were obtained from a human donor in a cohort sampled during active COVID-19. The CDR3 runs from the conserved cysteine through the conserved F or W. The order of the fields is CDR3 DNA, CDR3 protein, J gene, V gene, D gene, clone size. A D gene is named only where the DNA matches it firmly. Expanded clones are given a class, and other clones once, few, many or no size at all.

TGTGCCAGCAGCGCAGCGGGAAAGGGGACCGGGGAGCTGTTTTTT | CASSAAGKGTGELFF | TRBJ2-2 | TRBV3-1/TRBV3-2 | TRBD2 | -
TGTGCCAGCGGGTACAGGGGGCTGGCTGGAAACACCATATATTTT | CASGYRGLAGNTIYF | TRBJ1-3 | TRBV6-5 | TRBD1 | -
TGCGCCAGCAGCTCCCCCGGACAGGGCACTTCACCCCTCCACTTT | CASSSPGQGTSPLHF | TRBJ1-6 | TRBV5-1 | TRBD1 | -
TGTGCCACCAGCAGAGATCGAGTTTTAAACACTGAAGCTTTCTTT | CATSRDRVLNTEAFF | TRBJ1-1 | TRBV15 | - | few
TGCAGCATCAGAGGGTCGGGTGAAGCTTTCTTT | CSIRGSGEAFF | TRBJ1-1 | TRBV29-1 | - | -
TGTGCCAGCAGCTTTCAGGGCCATGAGCAGTTCTTC | CASSFQGHEQFF | TRBJ2-1 | TRBV7-9 | - | -
TGTGCCTGGAGTACCCCGACAGGGGGAACCCGATACGAGCAGTACTTC | CAWSTPTGGTRYEQYF | TRBJ2-7 | TRBV30 | TRBD1 | once
TGTGCCAGCAGCGCCCGGACTAGCGGGGGGGCCCCGCAGTTCTTC | CASSARTSGGAPQFF | TRBJ2-1 | TRBV9 | TRBD2 | -
TGTGCCAGCAGCCCCGGTTATAACTATGGCTACACCTTC | CASSPGYNYGYTF | TRBJ1-2 | TRBV7-8 | - | once
TGTGCCAGCAGCTTGGCCGTTCGGGGGTCCGGCTATGGCTACACCTTC | CASSLAVRGSGYGYTF | TRBJ1-2 | TRBV5-6 | - | -
TGTGCCAGTAGTAGAGCCGGGACTAGCACAGAGACCCAGTACTTC | CASSRAGTSTETQYF | TRBJ2-5 | TRBV19 | TRBD2 | -
TGTGCCAGCAGCTTTTTCCCCCTAGCGGGGGGTATTACCTACAATGAGCAGTTCTTC | CASSFFPLAGGITYNEQFF | TRBJ2-1 | TRBV7-9 | TRBD2 | -
TGCAGCGGGAGACAGGGTCCCTACGAGCAGTACTTC | CSGRQGPYEQYF | TRBJ2-7 | TRBV29-1 | TRBD1 | -
TGTGCCAGCAGCTTAATCTCCTTCGGGGGGGGCCCTTCCTACAATGAGCAGTTCTTC | CASSLISFGGGPSYNEQFF | TRBJ2-1 | TRBV5-6 | TRBD2 | -
TGTGCCAGCAGGGAAACAGGGGGCTATGGCTACACCTTC | CASRETGGYGYTF | TRBJ1-2 | TRBV7-2 | TRBD1 | -
TGTGCCAGCAGTGATAGTCCTGCGGTGCCCCGGGAGCTGTTTTTT | CASSDSPAVPRELFF | TRBJ2-2 | TRBV25-1 | - | -
TGTGCCAGCAGCTTAAACAGCCCCCGGTACCAAGAGACCCAGTACTTC | CASSLNSPRYQETQYF | TRBJ2-5 | TRBV7-2 | - | -
TGTGCCAGTATCGGACCTCCCCCGGGAGAAAAACTGTTTTTT | CASIGPPPGEKLFF | TRBJ1-4 | TRBV19 | - | -
TGTGCCAGCAGTGACGGGGGACAGGGGCACTCTGGAAACACCATATATTTT | CASSDGGQGHSGNTIYF | TRBJ1-3 | TRBV6-1 | TRBD1 | -
TGTGCCAGCAGCCAATTTGCGGGGGGGCCAGCTACGCAGTATTTT | CASSQFAGGPATQYF | TRBJ2-3 | TRBV14 | TRBD2 | -